This T cell receptor (beta chain) was sequenced in a study of blood T cell repertoires in COVID-19. Whole-study context: The study drew acute and convalescent COVID-19 samples from the United States, Italy and Spain. From T cells, B-cell-depleted T cells, or PBMCs came the material, which was cDNA or gDNA.

Original processing notes: Amplifying reference gene primers gave estimates of nucleated cell counts. Measured with immunoSEQ multiplex PCR; TCRdb has only the in-frame clones, and not every one. V and J calls and clone size are given by that table; D and trimming were obtained from the DNA. The data show roughly 4,500 clones, with roughly 80% seen just once and roughly 45% held by the top ten. The germline V gene has CDR1 MNHEY and CDR2 SMNVEV (reference sequence). The CDR3 consists of 18 residues. Trimming shortened V by 3 bases and J by 3 bases, and 21 bases separated the two germline ends. The chain employs TRBV27 and TRBJ2-1; D is perhaps TRBD2 (5 bases). The sequence was obtained from a human donor with active or convalescent COVID-19. The donor label of this sample is uncertain. The material sequenced was peripheral blood. The CDR3 bases are TGTGCCAGCAGTTTGCTTCGGAGCGGACCTACTAACTACAATGAGCAGTTCTTC. This encodes CASSLLRSGPTNYNEQFF.